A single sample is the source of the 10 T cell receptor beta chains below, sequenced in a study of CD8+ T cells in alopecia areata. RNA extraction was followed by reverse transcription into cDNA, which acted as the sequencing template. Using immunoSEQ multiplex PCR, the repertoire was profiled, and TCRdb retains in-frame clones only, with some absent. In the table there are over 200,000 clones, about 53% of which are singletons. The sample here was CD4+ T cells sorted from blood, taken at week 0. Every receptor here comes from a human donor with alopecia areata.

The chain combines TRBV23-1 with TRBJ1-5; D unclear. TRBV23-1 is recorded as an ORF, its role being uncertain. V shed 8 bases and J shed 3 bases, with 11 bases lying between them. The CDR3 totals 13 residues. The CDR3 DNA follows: TGCGCCAGCCCGTTAGGGTTCAATCAGCCCCAGCATTTT. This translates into CASPLGFNQPQHF.

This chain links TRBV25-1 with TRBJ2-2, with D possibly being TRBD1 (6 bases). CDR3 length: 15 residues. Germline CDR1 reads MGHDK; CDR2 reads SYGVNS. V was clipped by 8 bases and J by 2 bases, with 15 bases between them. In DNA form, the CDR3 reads TGTGCCAGCTCACCCCAGGGGTTAAACACCGGGGAGCTGTTTTTT. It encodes CASSPQGLNTGELFF.

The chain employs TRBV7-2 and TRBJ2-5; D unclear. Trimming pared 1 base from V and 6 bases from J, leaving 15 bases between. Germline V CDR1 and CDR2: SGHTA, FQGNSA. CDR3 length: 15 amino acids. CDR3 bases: TGTGCCAGCAGCTTAGTTTGGCCTTTCTTGAAGACCCAGTACTTC. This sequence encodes CASSLVWPFLKTQYF.

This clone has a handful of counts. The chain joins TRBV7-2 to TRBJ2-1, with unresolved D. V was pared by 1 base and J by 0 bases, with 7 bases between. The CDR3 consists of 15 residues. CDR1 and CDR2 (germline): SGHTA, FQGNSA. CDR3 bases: TGTGCCAGCAGCTTAGACCCGAGCTCCTACAATGAGCAGTTCTTC. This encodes CASSLDPSSYNEQFF.

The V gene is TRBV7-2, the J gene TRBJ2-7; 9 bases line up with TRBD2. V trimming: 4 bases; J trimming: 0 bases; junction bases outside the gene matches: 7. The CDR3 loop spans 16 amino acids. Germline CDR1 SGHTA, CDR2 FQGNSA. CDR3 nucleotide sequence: TGTGCCAGCAGCTCGAGCAGCGGGAGGAGCTCCTACGAGCAGTACTTC. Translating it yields CASSSSSGRSSYEQYF. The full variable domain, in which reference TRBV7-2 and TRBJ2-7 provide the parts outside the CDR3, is GAGVSQSPSNKVTEKGKDVELRCDPISGHTALYWYRQSLGQGLEFLIYFQGNSAPDKSGLPSDRFSAERTGGSVSTLTIQRTQQEDSAVYLCASSSSSGRSSYEQYFGPGTRLTVT.

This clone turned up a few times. This CDR3 is CASSSGQGNTEAFF. The CDR3 DNA sequence: TGTGCCAGCAGCTCGGGACAGGGGAACACTGAAGCTTTCTTT. This chain connects TRBV7-3 to TRBJ1-1, with 9 positions matching TRBD1. Germline CDR1 and CDR2: SGHTA and FQGTGA. This CDR3 spans 14 amino acids. The ends lost 4 bases at V and 1 base at J; junction bases unmatched: 1.

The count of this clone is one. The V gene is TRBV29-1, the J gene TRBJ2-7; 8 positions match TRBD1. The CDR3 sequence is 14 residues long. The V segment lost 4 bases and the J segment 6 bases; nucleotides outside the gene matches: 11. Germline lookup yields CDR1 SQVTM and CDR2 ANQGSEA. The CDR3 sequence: CSVAYTDRVGEQYF. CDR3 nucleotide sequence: TGCAGCGTTGCCTATACGGACAGGGTAGGCGAGCAGTACTTC.

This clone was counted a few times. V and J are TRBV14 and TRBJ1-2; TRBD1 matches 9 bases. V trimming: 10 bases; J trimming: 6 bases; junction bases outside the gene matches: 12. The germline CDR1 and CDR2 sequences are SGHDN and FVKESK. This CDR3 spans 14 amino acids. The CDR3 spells CATRSGTGHHGYTF. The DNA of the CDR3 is TGTGCCACCAGGTCCGGGACAGGGCACCATGGCTACACCTTC.

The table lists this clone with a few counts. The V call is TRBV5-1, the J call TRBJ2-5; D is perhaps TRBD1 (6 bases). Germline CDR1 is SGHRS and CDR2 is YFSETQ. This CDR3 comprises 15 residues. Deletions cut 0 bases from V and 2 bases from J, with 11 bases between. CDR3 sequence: CASSLATGIQETQYF. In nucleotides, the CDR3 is TGCGCCAGCAGCTTGGCAACAGGGATACAAGAGACCCAGTACTTC.

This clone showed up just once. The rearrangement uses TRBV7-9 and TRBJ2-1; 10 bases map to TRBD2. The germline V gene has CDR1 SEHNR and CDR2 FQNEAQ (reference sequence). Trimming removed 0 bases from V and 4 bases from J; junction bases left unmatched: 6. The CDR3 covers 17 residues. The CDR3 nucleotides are TGTGCCAGCAGCTTAGCGCTCTCTAGCGGGGGATACAATGAGCAGTTCTTC. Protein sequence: CASSLALSSGGYNEQFF.